The 27 T cell receptor beta chains given below trace back to one sample, sequenced in a study of blood T cells in healthy people across ages. A sample-barcoded 5' primer and a J-beta primer mix were used in a second PCR of about 7 to 11 cycles. TCRdb reprocessed the 5' RACE reads via MiXCR and lists one record per CDR3 protein. Of around 1.5 million distinct CDR3 sequences in the sample, 34% were seen once. Sequenced sample: blood. All receptors derive from a woman aged 30 to 39 in good health.

Only a few counts were recorded for this clonotype. This sequence joins TRBV29-1 and TRBJ2-1; 16 bases are shared with TRBD2. The V segment lost 7 bases and the J segment 1 base; nucleotides outside the gene matches: 7. Germline CDR1 and CDR2: SQVTM and ANQGSEA. CDR3 size: 17 residues. In nucleotides, the CDR3 is TGCAGCGCTCAGGGACTAGCGGGAGGGTGGTCCTACAATGAGCAGTTCTTC. Encoded protein: CSAQGLAGGWSYNEQFF.

This clonotype was observed a handful of times. The V call is TRBV12-3 or TRBV12-4, the J call TRBJ1-5, with 12 nucleotides matching TRBD1. J gave up 6 bases and V 2 bases, and 11 bases lay outside the gene matches. The CDR3 sequence is 18 residues long. CDR3 region: CASSLRDGTGGDFQPQHF. CDR3 nucleotides: TGTGCCAGCAGTTTAAGGGACGGGACAGGGGGCGATTTTCAGCCCCAGCATTTT.

This clonotype has a handful of counts. The chain carries TRBV7-8 and TRBJ2-1, with 9 bases that match TRBD1. The CDR3 has 15 residues. Germline CDR1 reads SGHVS; CDR2 reads FQNEAQ. Unmatched junction bases numbered 9, after V lost 4 bases and J lost 8 bases. CDR3 protein: CASSSWETGGYEQFF. As DNA, the CDR3 is TGTGCCAGCAGCTCATGGGAGACAGGGGGATATGAGCAGTTCTTC.

Only a few counts were recorded for this clonotype. CDR3: CASSRTESTPYEQYF. CDR3 sequence (DNA): TGTGCCAGCAGTAGGACAGAGTCCACTCCCTACGAGCAGTACTTC. The chain employs TRBV2 and TRBJ2-7, with D possibly matching TRBD1 (6 bases). The germline gives CDR1 SNHLY, CDR2 FYNNEI. Deletions cut 5 bases from V and 2 bases from J, with 16 bases between. The CDR3 contains 15 residues.

This clonotype was found many times. V usage is TRBV12-3 or TRBV12-4 and J usage is TRBJ2-5; unclear D gene. This CDR3 has 14 residues. V dropped 1 base and J dropped 5 bases, with 11 bases sitting between them. CDR3 in amino acids: CASSLGARRETQYF. In nucleotides, the CDR3 is TGTGCCAGCAGTTTAGGGGCCCGTCGGGAGACCCAGTACTTC.

V and J are TRBV5-5 and TRBJ1-1, with 8 bases matching TRBD1. The germline gives CDR1 SGHKS, CDR2 YYEKEE (reference sequence). CDR3 length: 16 residues. The V gene end was trimmed by 3 bases and the J gene end by 3 bases; junction bases not matched to a gene: 10. For the CDR3, the DNA is TGTGCCAGCAGCTCGTGGACAGGGCGAGTGGACACTGAAGCTTTCTTT. Its protein product is CASSSWTGRVDTEAFF.

The rearrangement links TRBV30 to TRBJ1-1; no firm D call. The length of the CDR3 is 11 residues. The germline V gene has CDR1 GTSNPN and CDR2 SVGIG (reference sequence). V lost 5 bases and J lost 3, with 7 bases in between. Here the CDR3 reads CAWRRDTEAFF. CDR3 bases: TGTGCCTGGCGGCGGGACACTGAAGCTTTCTTT.

This chain links TRBV2 with TRBJ2-1; 10 bases agree with TRBD2. This CDR3 is 11 amino acids long. The germline CDR1 and CDR2 sequences are SNHLY and FYNNEI. The J segment lost 9 bases and the V segment lost 8 bases, leaving 1 base of the junction unmatched. The DNA of the CDR3 is TGTGCCAGCCTAGCGGGAGCTGAGCAGTTCTTC. This translates into CASLAGAEQFF.

The chain is built from TRBV5-5 and TRBJ2-1, with D uncertain. The germline gives CDR1 SGHKS, CDR2 YYEKEE (reference sequence). This CDR3 is built from 15 residues. The V and J ends lost 0 bases and 4 bases respectively, with 11 bases between them. The CDR3 spells CASSLGLSWYNEQFF. The CDR3 nucleotides are TGTGCCAGCAGCTTGGGGCTGTCGTGGTACAATGAGCAGTTCTTC.

The J gene is TRBJ2-1, the V gene TRBV20-1; D perhaps matches TRBD2 (6 bases). CDR3 length equals 16 residues. Trimming took 2 bases from V and 7 from J, leaving 21 bases between them. Germline V gives CDR1 DFQATT, CDR2 SNEGSKA (reference sequence). In nucleotides, the CDR3 is TGCAGTGCTAGAAACTCTCTTGCGGGAATTGGAAATGAGCAGTTCTTC. Protein product: CSARNSLAGIGNEQFF.

This clonotype was detected a few times. The chain combines TRBV28 with TRBJ2-5, with TRBD1 as a possible D gene (7 bases). Per the germline V gene, CDR1 is MDHEN and CDR2 is SYDVKM. Between the trimmed V and J ends, which lost 5 bases and 3 bases, there was a span of 19 bases. The length of the CDR3 is 16 residues. CDR3 sequence reads: CASSLRDRRTKETQYF. Here the CDR3 DNA reads TGTGCCAGCAGTCTACGGGACAGAAGGACTAAAGAGACCCAGTACTTC.

To note about this clonotype: Possible read error: a much larger clone is one base away. The chain carries TRBV7-6 and TRBJ2-4; the D gene is possibly TRBD2 (5 bases). The end of the DNA is better explained by TRBJ2-7, so the J call may be wrong. The length of the CDR3 is 13 residues. Germline-derived CDR1 and CDR2 are SGHVS and FNYEAQ. The CDR3 is CASSLTGKHEQYF. Here the CDR3 DNA reads TGTGCCAGCAGCTTGACCGGGAAACACGAGCAGTACTTC.

Turning to this clonotype: One end of the junction does not line up with germline, which may come from a read error. CDR3 DNA sequence: TGTGCCATCAGCTTACAGGGGGCGCGGACTGAAGCTTTCTTT. This encodes CAISLQGARTEAFF. The chain employs TRBV7-3 and TRBJ1-1, with 9 bases matching TRBD1. CDR3 length: 14 amino acids. The germline V gene has CDR1 SGHTA and CDR2 FQGTGA.

V gene TRBV4-1 combines with J gene TRBJ2-5; 10 positions agree with TRBD1. The CDR3 covers 16 residues. The V and J ends lost 4 bases and 7 bases, in that order; junction bases with no gene match: 12. Per germline, CDR1 MGHRA and CDR2 YSYEKL. This CDR3 reads CASSLGTGADGVTQYF. Written as DNA, the CDR3 is TGCGCCAGCAGCCTAGGGACAGGGGCGGATGGAGTGACCCAGTACTTC.

The V and J genes are TRBV9 and TRBJ2-1; D is perhaps TRBD1 (5 bases). The better agreement between TRBJ2-7 and the DNA end casts doubt on the J call. The CDR3 length is 14 residues. Germline CDR1 SGDLS, CDR2 YYNGEE. CDR3 nucleotide sequence: TGTGCCAGCAGCGTAGATGGGGCCTACAATGAGCAGTACTTC. Encoded protein: CASSVDGAYNEQYF.

The genes are TRBV10-3 and TRBJ1-5, with TRBD1 identical over 11 bases. This CDR3 spans 15 amino acids. The ends lost 6 bases at V and 7 bases at J; junction bases unmatched: 8. Per the germline V gene, CDR1 is ENHRY and CDR2 is SYGVKD. The CDR3 protein is CAISGSGQGDQPQHF. The CDR3 DNA sequence: TGTGCCATCAGCGGTTCGGGACAGGGGGACCAGCCCCAGCATTTT.

The chain carries TRBV3-1 and TRBJ2-1; the D gene is possibly TRBD1 (6 bases). The CDR3 sequence is 19 residues long. The germline V and J ends were trimmed by 4 bases and 3 bases, with 25 bases remaining between them. The V gene's germline CDR1 is LGHDT and CDR2 YNNKEL (reference sequence). The CDR3 DNA is TGTGCCAGCAGCCTTGTGACAGGCTTTCCCCTGGACGACTACAATGAGCAGTTCTTC. Translating gives CASSLVTGFPLDDYNEQFF.

This rearrangement joins TRBV2 to TRBJ2-1; 16 bases are shared with TRBD2. Germline V gene data show CDR1 as SNHLY and CDR2 as FYNNEI. The CDR3 extends over 18 amino acids. V was pared by 5 bases and J by 4 bases, with 8 bases of the junction left unmatched. This chain's CDR3 is CASSLGTSGRAEYNEQFF. Here the CDR3 DNA reads TGTGCCAGCAGTCTAGGGACTAGCGGGAGGGCCGAGTACAATGAGCAGTTCTTC. The variable domain in full, completed from reference TRBV2 and TRBJ2-1, reads EPEVTQTPSHQVTQMGQEVILRCVPISNHLYFYWYRQILGQKVEFLVSFYNNEISEKSEIFDDQFSVERPDGSNFTLKIRSTKLEDSAMYFCASSLGTSGRAEYNEQFFGPGTRLTVL.

V and J are TRBV6-1 and TRBJ1-2, with D possibly matching TRBD1 (5 bases). From germline, CDR1 is MNHNS and CDR2 SASEGT. There are 14 residues in the CDR3. V shed 6 bases and J shed 0 bases, with 11 bases lying between them. The CDR3 bases are TGTGCCAGCAGCCCCTCAGGGTCTAACTATGGCTACACCTTC. Encoded protein: CASSPSGSNYGYTF.

This clonotype was seen a few times. A read error may be the cause here, since a much bigger clone is one base away. The CDR3 here is CSVGGQGFYGHTF. The CDR3 DNA follows: TGCAGCGTTGGAGGACAGGGTTTTTATGGCCACACCTTC. J is TRBJ1-2 and V is TRBV29-1; TRBD1 matches 8 bases. Germline V CDR1 and CDR2: SQVTM, ANQGSEA. The CDR3 sequence is 13 residues long.

For the CDR3, the DNA is TGCAGTGCTAGCGAGGGACTAGCGGGGGTTGAGACCCAGTACTTC. Translated, it gives CSASEGLAGVETQYF. The rearrangement uses TRBV20-1 and TRBJ2-7, with 14 bases that match TRBD2. The end of the DNA aligns better with TRBJ2-5, so the J call may be wrong. The germline CDR1 and CDR2 sequences are DFQATT and SNEGSKA (reference sequence). The CDR3 length is 15 residues.

V and J are TRBV20-1 and TRBJ2-3; 10 bases agree with TRBD2. V lost 4 bases and J lost 3; bases outside the gene matches: 7. Germline assignment: CDR1 DFQATT and CDR2 SNEGSKA (reference sequence). CDR3 length: 15 amino acids. CDR3 nucleotide sequence: TGCAGTGCTAACTTGGCTAGCGGGAGAACAGATACGCAGTATTTT. Translating gives CSANLASGRTDTQYF.

Ten or more counts support this clonotype. The chain employs TRBV5-5 and TRBJ2-1; D not resolved. The germline V and J ends were trimmed by 4 bases and 0 bases, with 5 bases remaining between them. Germline V gene sequence: CDR1 SGHKS, CDR2 YYEKEE (reference sequence). The length of the CDR3 is 13 residues. The CDR3 sequence: CASSTVSYNEQFF. In nucleotides, the CDR3 is TGTGCCAGCAGCACCGTCTCCTACAATGAGCAGTTCTTC.

The V call is TRBV27, the J call TRBJ1-1, with D possibly being TRBD1 (6 bases). The CDR3 is 14 residues long. Trimming left V 6 bases short and J 3 bases short, with 14 bases between. Germline CDR1 and CDR2: MNHEY and SMNVEV (reference sequence). The CDR3 DNA reads TGTGCCAGCAGGCATACAGGGTACGACACTGAAGCTTTCTTT. It specifies CASRHTGYDTEAFF.

For this clonotype: A much larger clone differs by one base, so this may be a read error. V is TRBV15 and J is TRBJ2-5; 8 nucleotides line up with TRBD1. This CDR3 is built from 16 residues. CDR1 and CDR2 from the germline V gene are LNHNV and YYDKDF (reference sequence). Written as DNA, the CDR3 is TGTGTCACCAGCTCGAAAATAGGACAGGGAAAAGAGACCCAGTACTTC. Translating it yields CVTSSKIGQGKETQYF.

V is TRBV10-3 and J is TRBJ1-1; D gene unclear. The germline gives CDR1 ENHRY, CDR2 SYGVKD. The CDR3 has 13 amino acids. Trimming shortened V by 0 bases and J by 6 bases, and 8 bases separated the two germline ends. Here the CDR3 reads CAISESNGAEAFF. CDR3 nucleotides: TGTGCCATCAGTGAGTCGAACGGCGCTGAAGCTTTCTTT.

The V and J genes are TRBV7-6 and TRBJ2-5; D possibly corresponds to TRBD2 (5 bases). The V gene lost 1 base and the J gene lost 3 bases, with 12 bases spanning the gap. CDR1 and CDR2 (germline): SGHVS, FNYEAQ. The CDR3 totals 15 residues. The CDR3 spells CASSLVASQEETQYF. CDR3 nucleotides: TGTGCCAGCAGCTTAGTTGCTAGCCAGGAAGAGACCCAGTACTTC.